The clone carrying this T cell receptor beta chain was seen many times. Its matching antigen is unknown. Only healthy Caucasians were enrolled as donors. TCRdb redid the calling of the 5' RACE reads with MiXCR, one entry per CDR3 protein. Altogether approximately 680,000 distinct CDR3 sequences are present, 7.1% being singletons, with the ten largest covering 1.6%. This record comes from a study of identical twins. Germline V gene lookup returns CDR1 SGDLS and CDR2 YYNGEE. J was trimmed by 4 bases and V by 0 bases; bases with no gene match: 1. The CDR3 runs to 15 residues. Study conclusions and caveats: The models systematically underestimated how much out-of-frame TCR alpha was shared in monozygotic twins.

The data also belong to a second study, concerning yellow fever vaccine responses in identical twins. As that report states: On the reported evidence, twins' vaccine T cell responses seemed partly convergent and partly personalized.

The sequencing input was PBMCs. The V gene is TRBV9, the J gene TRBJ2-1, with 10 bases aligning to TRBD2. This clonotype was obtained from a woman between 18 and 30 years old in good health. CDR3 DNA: TGTGCCAGCAGCGTAGCACTAGCGGGGTACAATGAGCAGTTCTTC. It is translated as CASSVALAGYNEQFF.